This note documents a single T cell receptor beta chain sequence. Germline V gene lookup returns CDR1 ENHRY and CDR2 SYGVKD. Trimming cost V 2 bases and J 4 bases; bases outside gene matches: 8. CDR3 length: 16 residues. Ten immunoSEQ deep assay plates held the unsorted PBMC DNA. The data were produced by immunoSEQ multiplex PCR, yet TCRdb's version contains in-frame clones alone and is incomplete. Of over 400,000 clones in the sample, 60% to 80% are singletons; the top ten hold approximately 12%. There were no recent acute infections or vaccinations among the donors, who were healthy HIV-negative adults. The data stem from a study of shared clonotypes between healthy human individuals. At the level of the study: With ages of 18 to 49, the donors were a couple of women and a few men.

This receptor was obtained from a woman aged 40 to 49 in good health. Some clones in this sample may be carry-over from other donors' samples. The V call is TRBV10-3, the J call TRBJ1-3; 7 bases are a match to TRBD1. Sequencing was carried out using PBMCs. CDR3 sequence reads: CAISERDSGSGNTIYF. CDR3 bases: TGTGCCATCAGTGAGAGGGACAGCGGCTCAGGAAACACCATATATTTT.